The 17 T cell receptor beta chains reported below all come from one sample, sequenced in a study of blood T cell repertoires in COVID-19. Clones were sequenced by immunoSEQ multiplex PCR, and TCRdb holds only the in-frame ones, with some missing. This sample has more than 90,000 clones, with around 84% found just once. Material: peripheral blood. Every receptor here comes from a middle-aged man with acute or convalescent COVID-19.

This rearrangement joins TRBV6-5 to TRBJ1-4; 7 bases are shared with TRBD1. CDR1 and CDR2 from the germline V gene are MNHEY and SVGAGI. Trimming removed 2 bases from V and 3 bases from J; junction bases left unmatched: 3. This CDR3 region has 15 residues. The CDR3 DNA sequence: TGTGCCAGCAGTTACGGAGGGACAGCTAATGAAAAACTGTTTTTT. As protein: CASSYGGTANEKLFF.

The chain recombines TRBV28 with TRBJ1-5, with a weak D call TRBD1 (6 bases). Trimming took off 11 bases at V and 4 bases at J, with 9 bases between the two ends. The CDR3 totals 11 residues. Germline loops: CDR1 MDHEN, CDR2 SYDVKM. The DNA of the CDR3 is TGTGCCGGTAGGGGGAATCAGCCCCAGCATTTT. It yields the protein CAGRGNQPQHF.

The CDR3 DNA sequence: TGTGCCAGTAGTCCGCTTGGGGGCGCGAAGGTGTATGAGCAGTTCTTC. Its protein is CASSPLGGAKVYEQFF. V gene TRBV19 combines with J gene TRBJ2-1; D perhaps matches TRBD1 (6 bases). CDR3 length equals 16 residues. Trimming cost V 5 bases and J 8 bases, with 22 bases left between them. Germline assignment: CDR1 LNHDA and CDR2 SQIVND (reference sequence). The whole variable domain, remainder taken from reference TRBV19 and TRBJ2-1, is DGGITQSPKYLFRKEGQNVTLSCEQNLNHDAMYWYRQDPGQGLRLIYYSQIVNDFQKGDIAEGYSVSREKKESFPLTVTSAQKNPTAFYLCASSPLGGAKVYEQFFGPGTRLTVL.

J is TRBJ1-6 and V is TRBV10-3, with D uncertain. With 6 bases removed from V and 0 bases from J, the gap between germline ends came to 9 bases. The CDR3 length is 15 residues. CDR1 is ENHRY, CDR2 SYGVKD, per germline. In DNA, the CDR3 is TGTGCCATCAGCCGAGGGAGCTCCTATAATTCACCCCTCCACTTT. Residues: CAISRGSSYNSPLHF.

This chain links TRBV18 with TRBJ2-1; tentative D call: TRBD1 (6 bases). CDR1 is KGHSH, CDR2 LQKENI, per germline. V was cut by 3 bases and J by 1 base, with 10 bases left in between. The CDR3 covers 15 residues. The CDR3 nucleotides are TGTGCCAGCTCACCCGGGACAAAGTCCTACAATGAGCAGTTCTTC. The encoded protein is CASSPGTKSYNEQFF.

The gene calls are TRBV25-1 and TRBJ1-5; maybe TRBD1 (5 bases). The CDR3 covers 13 residues. V shed 3 bases and J shed 5 bases, with 8 bases lying between them. In germline, CDR1 is MGHDK, CDR2 SYGVNS. CDR3 coding DNA: TGTGCCAGCAGTGACTGGGGGGATCAGCCCCAGCATTTT. As protein: CASSDWGDQPQHF.

The V gene is TRBV6-5, the J gene TRBJ1-6; the D gene is possibly TRBD1 (6 bases). This CDR3 has 15 residues. Per germline, CDR1 MNHEY and CDR2 SVGAGI. Trimming shortened V by 7 bases and J by 0 bases, and 10 bases separated the two germline ends. CDR3 coding DNA: TGTGCCAGCACCCCGACAGGCTCCTATAATTCACCCCTCCACTTT. The encoded protein is CASTPTGSYNSPLHF.

This clone has just one count. CDR3 protein: CASSSQENQPQHF. CDR3 sequence (DNA): TGCGCCAGCAGCTCGCAGGAAAATCAGCCCCAGCATTTT. The chain carries TRBV4-3 and TRBJ1-5; no definite D call. The CDR3 sequence is 13 residues long. Germline CDR1 reads LGHNA; CDR2 reads YSLEER. V was clipped by 5 bases and J by 4 bases, with 9 bases between them.

This clone was seen more than once but under ten times. V and J are TRBV7-9 and TRBJ2-7, with D maybe TRBD1 (6 bases). Trimming stripped 6 bases from V and 2 bases from J, with 17 bases between. Germline lookup yields CDR1 SEHNR and CDR2 FQNEAQ (reference sequence). This CDR3 has 15 residues. The CDR3 region has the DNA TGTGCCAGCAGTGTGACGGGACAAATGACCTACGAGCAGTACTTC. Translation: CASSVTGQMTYEQYF.

This clone was picked up one time. The rearrangement uses TRBV20-1 and TRBJ2-2; no clear D gene. Germline V gene lookup returns CDR1 DFQATT and CDR2 SNEGSKA (reference sequence). This CDR3 comprises 14 residues. V shed 3 bases and J shed 1 base, with 9 bases lying between them. CDR3 amino acids: CSASRHLNTGELFF. The CDR3 DNA follows: TGCAGTGCTAGTCGACACCTGAACACCGGGGAGCTGTTTTTT.

The chain is built from TRBV4-1 and TRBJ2-2; D is perhaps TRBD2 (6 bases). This CDR3 has 16 residues. V lost 4 bases, J lost 5 bases, and 17 bases lay in between. Germline V lookup: CDR1 MGHRA, CDR2 YSYEKL. The CDR3 nucleotides are TGCGCCAGCAGCCCGGCTCGCGGGGTCGGTACCGGGGAGCTGTTTTTT. Translation: CASSPARGVGTGELFF.

This sequence joins TRBV18 and TRBJ1-6, with D tentatively TRBD1 (6 bases). CDR1 is KGHSH, CDR2 LQKENI, per germline. This CDR3 is 15 amino acids long. Trimming took 3 bases from V and 7 from J, leaving 13 bases between them. The CDR3, as DNA: TGTGCCAGCTCACCCGGACAGTTCAACAATTCACCCCTCCACTTT. Its protein product is CASSPGQFNNSPLHF.

The chain has TRBV30 and TRBJ1-1, with 7 positions matching TRBD1. The V segment lost 3 bases and the J segment 1 base; nucleotides outside the gene matches: 2. The CDR3 consists of 13 residues. CDR1 and CDR2 (germline): GTSNPN, SVGIG (reference sequence). In nucleotides, the CDR3 is TGTGCCTGGAGCCGACAGGGGAACACTGAAGCTTTCTTT. Translation gives CAWSRQGNTEAFF.

The table lists this clone with a count of one. The chain is built from TRBV19 and TRBJ1-5, with D possibly TRBD1 on 6 matching bases. Trimming pared 0 bases from V and 7 bases from J, leaving 7 bases between. The CDR3 contains 13 residues. The germline V gene encodes CDR1 LNHDA and CDR2 SQIVND (reference sequence). CDR3 in amino acids: CASSIEGAQPQHF. The CDR3 DNA is TGTGCCAGTAGTATAGAGGGGGCGCAGCCCCAGCATTTT.

The rearrangement uses TRBV29-1 and TRBJ1-2; D possibly corresponds to TRBD1 (5 bases). The germline V and J ends were trimmed by 1 base and 3 bases, with 9 bases remaining between them. Germline-derived CDR1 and CDR2 are SQVTM and ANQGSEA. The length of the CDR3 is 13 residues. For the CDR3, the DNA is TGCAGCGTTGAAGGAGGGGAGGACTATGGCTACACCTTC. Protein: CSVEGGEDYGYTF.

The chain links TRBV5-1 to TRBJ1-2; D gene unclear. Per germline, CDR1 SGHRS and CDR2 YFSETQ. V lost 2 bases, J lost 6 bases, and 20 bases lay in between. This CDR3 is built from 16 residues. In nucleotides, the CDR3 is TGCGCCAGCAGCTTAACCGGACTTAGGGCGAAAGATGGCTACACCTTC. Protein product: CASSLTGLRAKDGYTF.

The sample holds a few counts of this clone. This chain links TRBV3-1 (or the pseudogene TRBV3-2) with TRBJ2-2, with 7 bases that match TRBD2. The J segment lost 2 bases and the V segment lost 4 bases, leaving 7 bases of the junction unmatched. The germline CDR1 and CDR2 sequences are LGHDT and YNNKEL (reference sequence). The CDR3 is made up of 16 amino acids. CDR3 sequence: CASSPWGRVNTGELFF. The CDR3 region has the DNA TGTGCCAGCAGCCCCTGGGGGAGGGTCAACACCGGGGAGCTGTTTTTT.